Detailed here is one TCR beta chain. The clone's antigen remains unknown. No base quality information exists; no much larger clone differs at one position. Systemically healthy Caucasian individuals from Russia, some 36 in total and aged roughly 6 to 100 years, were included as donors. Around 10 milliliters of peripheral blood were collected from each donor into EDTA-treated Vacutainer tubes. Ficoll-Paque density-gradient centrifugation was used to isolate PBMCs, with at least 7 million per sample. Total RNA was extracted from PBMCs with Trizol reagent, with at least 5 micrograms obtained per sample. For every donor, an aliquot of PBMCs went through flow cytometry to measure the percentages of naive CD45RAhigh/CD27high T cells. These data are taken from a study of blood T cells in healthy people across ages (dated by TCRdb to the mid-2010s). Context from the whole study: Template switching captured roughly one uniquely barcoded TCR beta cDNA molecule per two T cells in model experiments. Using deep sequencing normalized with unique cDNA molecular identifiers, the study measured how TCR beta repertoire diversity changes with age. The donors were split into four age groups: young (average approximately 16 years), middle-aged (39), aged (around 67) and long-lived (roughly 77). To avoid experimental bias, donors of different ages were spread randomly across the sequencing lanes. For two donors (one aged 18 to 29 and one aged 80 or older), the study analyzed two additional independent replicas of 1 million unique cDNA reads from the same blood draw. Paper-wide results and their limitations: Estimates of total diversity from one million sequenced T cells were regarded as lower bounds and underestimates. Observed TCR beta diversity per million T cells fell roughly linearly with age, and a significant reduction was already apparent by age roughly 40. The CMV infection status of donors was not known, potentially confounding age-related changes in expanded clonotypes. Conclusive comparison of naive and antigen-experienced compartments was prevented by the profiling of bulk unsorted PBMCs. Compared with the aged group, more naive CD4+ T cells, fewer expanded clones and increased TCR diversity were shown by the long-lived group, suggesting age selection. The percentage of naive T cells measured by flow cytometry correlated strongly with observed TCR beta diversity.

Library preparation was by 5' RACE. Sequencing instrument: Illumina HiSeq 2500. The second PCR ran for roughly 7 to 11 cycles and used a J-beta primer mix along with a sample-barcoded 5' primer. A unique molecular identifier was introduced onto each TCR beta cDNA molecule by a template-switch 5' adaptor carrying 12 random nucleotides. At least 2.5 million CDR3-containing paired-end reads were obtained from each sample. First-strand cDNA was synthesized from all RNA with the Mint cDNA synthesis kit, primed by a TRBC-specific oligonucleotide. Following uracil-DNA glycosylase treatment, a first 18-cycle PCR with universal primers M1SS and BC2_uni_R was performed on all cDNA. Processing in the source paper ran as follows. For normalization, 1 million high-quality reads, each with a distinct molecular identifier, were randomly selected from each sample. Reads with shared molecular identifiers were discarded instead of being binned into consensus sequences. MiTCR, set to a Q25 quality threshold and the strictest error-elimination algorithm, was used for CDR3 identification, clonotype clustering and error correction. Lower-bound total TCR beta diversity was estimated with a nonparametric unseen species model using Euler transformation. TCRdb trimmed public reads at Q25 via fastp, called clones via MiXCR and kept in-frame beta chains. Each CDR3 protein gets just one entry, which takes the most common genes and DNA from the rows behind it. It is TCRdb's table, rather than the study itself, that gives the V and J calls and clone size. The table for this sample lists some 1,500,000 distinct CDR3 sequences; about 45% of them were counted only once. The ten most abundant clones make up approximately 4.1% of the sample.

Taken from the germline V gene, the CDR1 and CDR2 loops are MDHEN and SYDVKM. The CDR3 contains 14 residues, cysteine and phenylalanine counted. The sequence is cut down to CDR3 DNA, 42 bases in frame from base 1. V and J are truncated by 5 bases and 2 bases respectively, leaving an intervening sequence of 12 bases. The sequence is built from TRBV28 and TRBJ1-2, with TRBD1 perhaps the D gene, on 6 matching bases. Sequences were obtained from blood. This receptor was taken from a woman aged 18-29 years in good health. The CDR3 region has the sequence CASSAGAMNYGYTF. The DNA is as follows: TGTGCCAGCAGTGCGGGGGCAATGAACTATGGCTACACCTTC.